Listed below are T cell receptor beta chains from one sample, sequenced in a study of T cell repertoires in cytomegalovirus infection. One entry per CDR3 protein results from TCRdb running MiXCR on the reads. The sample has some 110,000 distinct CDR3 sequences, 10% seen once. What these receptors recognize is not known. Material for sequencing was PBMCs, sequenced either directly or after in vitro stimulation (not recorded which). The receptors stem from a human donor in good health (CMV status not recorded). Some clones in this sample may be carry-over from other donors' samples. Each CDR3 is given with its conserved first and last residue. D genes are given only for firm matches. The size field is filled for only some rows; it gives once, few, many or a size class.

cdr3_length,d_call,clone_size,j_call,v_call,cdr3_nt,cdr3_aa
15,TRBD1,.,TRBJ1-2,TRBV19,TGTGCCAGTAGTTCCGGGACAGGGGGTGTCTATGGCTACACCTTC,CASSSGTGGVYGYTF
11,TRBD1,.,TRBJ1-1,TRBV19,TGTGCCAGTATTCGGGACAGGGCAGCTTTCTTT,CASIRDRAAFF
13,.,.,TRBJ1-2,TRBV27,TGTGCCAGCAGTTTGGCGGGGCGGTATGGCTACACCTTC,CASSLAGRYGYTF
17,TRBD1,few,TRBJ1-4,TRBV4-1,TGCGCCAGCAGCCACTTAACAGGGGGCGCATCTAATGAAAAACTGTTTTTT,CASSHLTGGASNEKLFF
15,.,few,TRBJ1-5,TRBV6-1,TGTGCCAGCAGTTACGGCCCAGGGGCAAATCAGCCCCAGCATTTT,CASSYGPGANQPQHF
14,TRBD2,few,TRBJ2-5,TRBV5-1,TGCGCCAGCTGTAGACTAGCGGGGGAAGAGACCCAGTACTTC,CASCRLAGEETQYF
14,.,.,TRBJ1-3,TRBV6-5,TGTGCCAGCAGTTACTCCAGCTCTGGAAACACCATATATTTT,CASSYSSSGNTIYF
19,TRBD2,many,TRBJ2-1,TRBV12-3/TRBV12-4,TGTGCCAGCAGTTTTTCGACTAGCGGGAGTGTTAGGTCCTACAATGAGCAGTTCTTC,CASSFSTSGSVRSYNEQFF
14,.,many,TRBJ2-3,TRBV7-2,TGTGCCAGCAGAAGTGACTTGTCCACAGATACGCAGTATTTT,CASRSDLSTDTQYF
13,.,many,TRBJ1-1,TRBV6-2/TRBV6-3,TGTGCCAGCAGCCCGGGGGCCGTCACTGAAGCTTTCTTT,CASSPGAVTEAFF